This T cell receptor beta chain was recorded in a study of blood T cell repertoires in COVID-19. Study details: The samples span acute and convalescent COVID-19 from the United States, Italy and Spain. Sources were T cells, B-cell-depleted T cells, or PBMCs; the material itself was cDNA or gDNA.

Enrolment of Seattle patients took place during active infection, and they were followed longitudinally. V lost 8 bases to trimming and J lost 8 bases, with 18 bases between them. The CDR3 is 14 residues long. Germline values: CDR1 MDHEN, CDR2 SYDVKM. How the authors handled the data: How many nucleated cells were present was estimated from reference gene primer amplification. Method: immunoSEQ multiplex PCR; TCRdb's copy keeps in-frame clones and lacks some. V and J calls and clone size are those listed in that table; D and trimming were worked out from the DNA. This sample has 150,000 to 200,000 clones, with around nine tenths found just once.

The sample taken for sequencing was peripheral blood. The rearrangement joins TRBV28 to TRBJ1-4, with D perhaps TRBD1 (5 bases). This clonotype was sampled from a woman between 70 and 85 years old with COVID-19, enrolled during active disease. CDR3 protein: CASRRSGQWEKLFF. The DNA for the CDR3 is TGTGCCAGCCGCAGATCAGGGCAGTGGGAAAAACTGTTTTTT.